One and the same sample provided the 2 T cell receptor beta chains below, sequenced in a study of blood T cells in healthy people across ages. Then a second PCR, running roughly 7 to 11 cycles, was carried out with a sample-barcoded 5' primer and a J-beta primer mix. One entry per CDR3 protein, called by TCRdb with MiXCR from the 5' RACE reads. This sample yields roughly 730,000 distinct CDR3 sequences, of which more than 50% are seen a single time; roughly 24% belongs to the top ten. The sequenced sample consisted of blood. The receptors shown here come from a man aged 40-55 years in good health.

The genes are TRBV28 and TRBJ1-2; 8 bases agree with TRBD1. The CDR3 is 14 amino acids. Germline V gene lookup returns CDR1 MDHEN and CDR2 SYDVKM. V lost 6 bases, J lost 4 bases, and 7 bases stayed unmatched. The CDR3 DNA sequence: TGTGCCAGCAGGACGGACAGGGTTAGCTATGGCTACACCTTC. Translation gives CASRTDRVSYGYTF.

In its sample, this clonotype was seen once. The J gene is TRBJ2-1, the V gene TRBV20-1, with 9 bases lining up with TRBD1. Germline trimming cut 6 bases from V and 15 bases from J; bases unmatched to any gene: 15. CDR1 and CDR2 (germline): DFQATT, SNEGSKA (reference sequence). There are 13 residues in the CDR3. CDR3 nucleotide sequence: TGCAGTGCACGCCCGGGACAGGGCCCAAGTCCGTTCTTC. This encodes CSARPGQGPSPFF.